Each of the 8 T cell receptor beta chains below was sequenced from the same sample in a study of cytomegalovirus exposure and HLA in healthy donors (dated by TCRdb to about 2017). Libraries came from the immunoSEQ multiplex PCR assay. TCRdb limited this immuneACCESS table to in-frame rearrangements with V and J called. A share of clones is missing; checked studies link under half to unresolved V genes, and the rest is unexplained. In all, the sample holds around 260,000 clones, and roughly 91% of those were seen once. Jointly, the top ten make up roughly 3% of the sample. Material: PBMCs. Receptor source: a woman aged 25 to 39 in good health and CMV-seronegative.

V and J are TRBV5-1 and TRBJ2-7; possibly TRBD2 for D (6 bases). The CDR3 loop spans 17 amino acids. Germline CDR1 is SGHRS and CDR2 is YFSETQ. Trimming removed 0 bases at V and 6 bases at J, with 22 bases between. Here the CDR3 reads CASSLAPRDSGLGEQYF. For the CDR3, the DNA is TGCGCCAGCAGCTTGGCCCCCAGGGACTCCGGGCTTGGCGAGCAGTACTTC.

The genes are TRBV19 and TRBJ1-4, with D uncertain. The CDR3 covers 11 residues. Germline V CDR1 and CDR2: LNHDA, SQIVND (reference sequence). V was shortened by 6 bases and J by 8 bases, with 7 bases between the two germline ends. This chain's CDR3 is CASREQEKLFF. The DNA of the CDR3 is TGTGCCAGTAGAGAACAGGAAAAACTGTTTTTT.

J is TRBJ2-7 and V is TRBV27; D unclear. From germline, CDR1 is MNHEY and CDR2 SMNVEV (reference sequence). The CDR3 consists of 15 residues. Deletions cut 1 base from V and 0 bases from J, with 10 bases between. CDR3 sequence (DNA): TGTGCCAGCAGTTTATGGGGTGGAAACTCCTACGAGCAGTACTTC. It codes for CASSLWGGNSYEQYF.

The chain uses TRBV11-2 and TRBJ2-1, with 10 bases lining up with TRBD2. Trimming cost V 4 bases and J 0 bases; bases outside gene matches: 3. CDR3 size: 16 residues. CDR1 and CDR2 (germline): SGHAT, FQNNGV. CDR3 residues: CASSSIAGGSYNEQFF. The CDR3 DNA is TGTGCCAGCAGCTCGATAGCGGGAGGCTCCTACAATGAGCAGTTCTTC.

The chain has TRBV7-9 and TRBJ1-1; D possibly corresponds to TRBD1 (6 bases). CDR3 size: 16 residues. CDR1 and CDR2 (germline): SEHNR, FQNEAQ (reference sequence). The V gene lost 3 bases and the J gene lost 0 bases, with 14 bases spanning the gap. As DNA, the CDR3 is TGTGCCAGCAGCTTTGGGTCGGGGGGCTTGAACACTGAAGCTTTCTTT. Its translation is CASSFGSGGLNTEAFF.

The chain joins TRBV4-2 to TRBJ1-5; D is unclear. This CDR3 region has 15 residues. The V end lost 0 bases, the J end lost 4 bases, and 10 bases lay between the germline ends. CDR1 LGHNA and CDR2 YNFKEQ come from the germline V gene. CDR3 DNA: TGTGCCAGCAGCCAAGATAGAGCGGGGAATCAGCCCCAGCATTTT. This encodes CASSQDRAGNQPQHF.

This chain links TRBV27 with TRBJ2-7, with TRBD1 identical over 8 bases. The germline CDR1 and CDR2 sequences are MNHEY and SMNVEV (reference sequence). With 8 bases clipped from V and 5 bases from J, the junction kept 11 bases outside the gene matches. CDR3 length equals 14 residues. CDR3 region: CASRPQGGHDEQYF. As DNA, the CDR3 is TGTGCCAGCCGTCCACAGGGGGGCCACGACGAGCAGTACTTC.

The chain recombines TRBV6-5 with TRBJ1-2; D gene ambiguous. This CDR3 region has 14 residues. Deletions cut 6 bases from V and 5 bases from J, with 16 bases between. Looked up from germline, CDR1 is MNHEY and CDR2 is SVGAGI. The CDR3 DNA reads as TGTGCCAGCAGCCTCCGCGGGGATTCTTATGGCTACACCTTC. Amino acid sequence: CASSLRGDSYGYTF.